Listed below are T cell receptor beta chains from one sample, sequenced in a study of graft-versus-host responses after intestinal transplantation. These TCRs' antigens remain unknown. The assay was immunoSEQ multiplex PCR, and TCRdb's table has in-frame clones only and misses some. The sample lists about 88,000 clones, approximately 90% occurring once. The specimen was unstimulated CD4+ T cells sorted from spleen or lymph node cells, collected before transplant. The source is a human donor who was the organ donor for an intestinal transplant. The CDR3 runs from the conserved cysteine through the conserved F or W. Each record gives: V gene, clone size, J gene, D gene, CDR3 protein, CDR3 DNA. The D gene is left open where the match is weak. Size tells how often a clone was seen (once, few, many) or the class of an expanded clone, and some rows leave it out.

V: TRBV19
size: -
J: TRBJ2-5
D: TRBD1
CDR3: CASSRTGIQETQYF
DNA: TGTGCCAGTAGTAGGACAGGGATTCAAGAGACCCAGTACTTC

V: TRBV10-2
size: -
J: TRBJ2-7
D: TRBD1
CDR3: CASRSSDRGIYEQYF
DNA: TGCGCCAGCAGATCATCGGACAGGGGGATCTACGAGCAGTACTTC

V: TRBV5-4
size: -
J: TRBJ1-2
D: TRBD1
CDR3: CASSKPGQFYGYTF
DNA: TGTGCCAGCAGCAAGCCGGGACAGTTCTATGGCTACACCTTC

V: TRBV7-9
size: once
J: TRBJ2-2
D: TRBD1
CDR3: CASSLRQGASGELFF
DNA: TGTGCCAGCAGCTTGCGCCAGGGGGCGAGCGGGGAGCTGTTTTTT

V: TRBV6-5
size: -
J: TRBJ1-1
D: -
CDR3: CASKRANTEAFF
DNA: TGTGCCAGCAAGAGGGCGAACACTGAAGCTTTCTTT

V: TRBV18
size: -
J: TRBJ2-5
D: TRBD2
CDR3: CASSPPGLAVDGTQYF
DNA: TGTGCCAGCTCACCACCCGGACTAGCGGTCGATGGGACCCAGTACTTC

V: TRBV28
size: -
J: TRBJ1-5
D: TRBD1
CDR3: CASSSGQGTQPQHF
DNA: TGTGCCAGCAGTTCCGGACAGGGTACTCAGCCCCAGCATTTT

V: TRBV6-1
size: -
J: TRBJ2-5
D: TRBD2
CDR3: CASSEVVGGRARETQYF
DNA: TGTGCCAGCAGCGAAGTTGTTGGGGGGAGGGCCAGGGAGACCCAGTACTTC

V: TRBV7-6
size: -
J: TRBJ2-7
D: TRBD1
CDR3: CASSFRQGDSYEQYF
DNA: TGTGCCAGCAGCTTCCGACAGGGAGACTCCTACGAGCAGTACTTC

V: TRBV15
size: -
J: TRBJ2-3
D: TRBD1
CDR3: CATSRDRDRAPDTQYF
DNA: TGTGCCACCAGCAGAGACCGCGACAGGGCCCCAGATACGCAGTATTTT

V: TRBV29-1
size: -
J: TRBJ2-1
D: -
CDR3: CSVRVWVAREKNEQFF
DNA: TGCAGCGTTCGGGTTTGGGTAGCGCGAGAAAAAAATGAGCAGTTCTTC

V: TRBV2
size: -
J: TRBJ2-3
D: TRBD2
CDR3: CASRGVAGNTDTQYF
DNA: TGTGCCAGCAGGGGAGTAGCGGGAAACACAGATACGCAGTATTTT

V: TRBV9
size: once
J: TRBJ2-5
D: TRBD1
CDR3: CASSARQGMGQETQYF
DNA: TGTGCCAGCAGCGCCCGACAGGGAATGGGCCAAGAGACCCAGTACTTC

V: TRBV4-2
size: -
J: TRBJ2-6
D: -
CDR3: CASSQWKGREGGYPPGANVLTF
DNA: TGTGCCAGCAGCCAGTGGAAAGGGAGGGAGGGGGGTTATCCTCCTGGGGCCAACGTCCTGACTTTC

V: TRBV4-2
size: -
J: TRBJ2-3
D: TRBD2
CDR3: CASSHTFSGDTDTQYF
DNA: TGTGCCAGCAGCCACACCTTTAGCGGGGACACAGATACGCAGTATTTT

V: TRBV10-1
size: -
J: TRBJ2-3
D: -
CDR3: CASSHYYTDTQYF
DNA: TGCGCCAGCAGTCATTACTACACAGATACGCAGTATTTT

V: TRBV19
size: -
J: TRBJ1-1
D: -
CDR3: CASTLGGAAFF
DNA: TGTGCCAGTACCCTGGGGGGGGCGGCTTTCTTT

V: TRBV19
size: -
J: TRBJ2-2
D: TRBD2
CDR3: CASIGIGAGAGELFF
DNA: TGTGCCAGTATAGGGATAGGCGCGGGGGCCGGGGAGCTGTTTTTT

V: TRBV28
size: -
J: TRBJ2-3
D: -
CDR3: CASSLEPRVDTQYF
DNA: TGTGCCAGCAGTTTAGAACCTCGGGTCGATACGCAGTATTTT

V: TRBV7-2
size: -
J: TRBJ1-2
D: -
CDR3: CASSSLDRLDYGYTF
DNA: TGTGCCAGCAGCTCCCTTGACAGGCTCGACTATGGCTACACCTTC

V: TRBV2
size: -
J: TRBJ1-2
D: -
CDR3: CASSAGTFYGYTF
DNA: TGTGCCAGCAGCGCCGGGACATTCTATGGCTACACCTTC

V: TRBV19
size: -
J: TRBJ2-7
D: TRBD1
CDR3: CASSIVLDRDFRDEQYF
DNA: TGTGCCAGTAGTATAGTACTCGACAGGGATTTTAGGGACGAGCAGTACTTC

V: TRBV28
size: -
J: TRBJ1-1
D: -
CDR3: CASTPPLGKGDTEAFF
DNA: TGTGCCAGCACTCCGCCCCTGGGGAAGGGGGACACTGAAGCTTTCTTT

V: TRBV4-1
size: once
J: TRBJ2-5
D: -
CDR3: CASSRSAGRGETQYF
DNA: TGCGCCAGCAGCCGGAGCGCGGGGCGGGGTGAGACCCAGTACTTC

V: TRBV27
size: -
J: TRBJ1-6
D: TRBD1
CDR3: CASSLFIRTGGNSPLHF
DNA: TGTGCCAGCAGTTTGTTTATCCGGACAGGGGGAAATTCACCCCTCCACTTT

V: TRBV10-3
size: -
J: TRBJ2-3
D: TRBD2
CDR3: CAISESTSGRVGPDTQYF
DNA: TGTGCCATCAGTGAGTCGACTAGCGGGAGGGTAGGTCCCGATACGCAGTATTTT

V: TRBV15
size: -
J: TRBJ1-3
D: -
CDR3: CATSRGLMNSGNTIYF
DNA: TGTGCCACCAGCAGAGGGCTTATGAACTCTGGAAACACCATATATTTT